This T cell receptor (beta chain) derives from a study of blood T cell repertoires in COVID-19. This CDR3 region has 12 residues. The germline V gene encodes CDR1 SGHNT and CDR2 YENEEA. The ends were cut back, 3 bases at V and 4 bases at J, with 7 bases in the middle. Only in-frame clones appear in the TCRdb table, and some are missing; sequencing was by immunoSEQ multiplex PCR. The table records some 300,000 clones, 90% of them present only once. Source material: peripheral blood. The rearrangement links TRBV11-3 to TRBJ2-7, with D unclear. The sequence came from a woman in her forties or fifties with COVID-19, enrolled during active disease. DNA of the CDR3: TGTGCCAGCAGCTTTAACAGATACGAGCAGTACTTC. Translation gives CASSFNRYEQYF.